Listed below are T cell receptor beta chains from one sample, sequenced in a study of PD-1 blockade in classical Hodgkin lymphoma. Some clones are missing from TCRdb's copy, which holds only in-frame ones; the method was immunoSEQ multiplex PCR. The sample consists of tens of thousands of clones, roughly 94% of them appearing once. The sequenced sample was peripheral blood mononuclear cells (PBMCs). The receptors were gathered from a human donor with classical Hodgkin lymphoma. Each CDR3 is given with its conserved first and last residue. Each record gives: J gene, V gene, CDR3 protein.

J gene: TRBJ1-1
V gene: TRBV4-3
CDR3 protein: CASSQDFGTGVAEAFF

J gene: TRBJ1-6
V gene: TRBV7-2
CDR3 protein: CASSLETGANSPLHF

J gene: TRBJ2-3
V gene: TRBV5-1
CDR3 protein: CASSPASGGITDTQYF

J gene: TRBJ2-1
V gene: TRBV11-2
CDR3 protein: CASSFYRGRGNEQFF

J gene: TRBJ1-6
V gene: TRBV25-1
CDR3 protein: CASSEGAGARVEDSPLHF

J gene: TRBJ2-7
V gene: TRBV7-2
CDR3 protein: CASSLASEGPYEQYF

J gene: TRBJ1-6
V gene: TRBV6-1
CDR3 protein: CATVDQINRNSPLHF

J gene: TRBJ2-7
V gene: TRBV13
CDR3 protein: CASSFLTSRLEYF

J gene: TRBJ2-3
V gene: TRBV5-1
CDR3 protein: CASSWAGTQSTDTQYF

J gene: TRBJ2-7
V gene: TRBV28
CDR3 protein: CASSTIPGTGYEQYF

J gene: TRBJ2-7
V gene: TRBV19
CDR3 protein: CASSPTDSYEQYF

J gene: TRBJ2-2
V gene: TRBV9
CDR3 protein: CASSAGTSGDPWWSTGELFF

J gene: TRBJ2-3
V gene: TRBV19
CDR3 protein: CASKRTGFPDTQYF

J gene: TRBJ2-1
V gene: TRBV2
CDR3 protein: CASSEGTKYNEQFF

J gene: TRBJ1-1
V gene: TRBV7-2
CDR3 protein: CASSLGGTGAEAFF

J gene: TRBJ1-1
V gene: TRBV18
CDR3 protein: CASSPPNTLNTEAFF

J gene: TRBJ1-1
V gene: TRBV6-1
CDR3 protein: CASSELGTVNTEAFF

J gene: TRBJ1-6
V gene: TRBV4-1
CDR3 protein: CASSQGPGLSSHF

J gene: TRBJ2-1
V gene: TRBV6-1
CDR3 protein: CASSEAYLGHKFF

J gene: TRBJ2-1
V gene: TRBV11-2
CDR3 protein: CASSLTLAAEQFF

J gene: TRBJ2-1
V gene: TRBV2
CDR3 protein: CASKHHLDEQLF

J gene: TRBJ2-7
V gene: TRBV7-8
CDR3 protein: CASSWTGTSYEQYF

J gene: TRBJ2-3
V gene: TRBV5-1
CDR3 protein: CASSLGQGNTQYF

J gene: TRBJ2-7
V gene: TRBV28
CDR3 protein: CASSLSGHLTSGETYEQYF

J gene: TRBJ2-7
V gene: TRBV18
CDR3 protein: CASSPPAGTYEQYF

J gene: TRBJ2-3
V gene: TRBV10-1
CDR3 protein: CASSDPGQGGGTDTQYF

J gene: TRBJ2-2
V gene: TRBV12-5
CDR3 protein: CASGLVGQGPTGELFF

J gene: -
V gene: TRBV6-6
CDR3 protein: CASTASGSYEQYF

J gene: TRBJ2-3
V gene: TRBV19
CDR3 protein: CASSNQGGYTDTQYF

J gene: TRBJ2-3
V gene: TRBV25-1
CDR3 protein: CASSEFWGNTDTQYF

J gene: TRBJ2-1
V gene: TRBV6-6
CDR3 protein: CASSPRPRSYNEQFF

J gene: TRBJ1-5
V gene: TRBV10-3
CDR3 protein: CAISESGTRGGQPQHF

J gene: TRBJ2-7
V gene: TRBV7-2
CDR3 protein: CASSPSGEGRQYF